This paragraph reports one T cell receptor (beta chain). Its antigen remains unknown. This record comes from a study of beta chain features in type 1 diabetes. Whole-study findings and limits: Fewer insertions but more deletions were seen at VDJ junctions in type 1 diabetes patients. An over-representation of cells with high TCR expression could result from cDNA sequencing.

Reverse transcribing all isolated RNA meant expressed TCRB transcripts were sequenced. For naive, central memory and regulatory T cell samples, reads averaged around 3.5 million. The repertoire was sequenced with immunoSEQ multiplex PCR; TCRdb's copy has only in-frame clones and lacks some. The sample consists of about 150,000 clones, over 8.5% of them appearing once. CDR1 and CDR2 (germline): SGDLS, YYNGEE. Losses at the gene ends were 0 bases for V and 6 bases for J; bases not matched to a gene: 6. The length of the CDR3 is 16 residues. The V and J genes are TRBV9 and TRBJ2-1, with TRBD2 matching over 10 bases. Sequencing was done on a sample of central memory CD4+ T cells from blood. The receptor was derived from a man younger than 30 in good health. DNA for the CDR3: TGTGCCAGCAGCGTAGGAACTAGCGGGGCCCCCAATGAGCAGTTCTTC. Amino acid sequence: CASSVGTSGAPNEQFF.